Below, 5 T cell receptor beta chains from the same sample are listed, as sequenced in a study of T cell repertoires in cytomegalovirus infection. TCRdb reanalysed the reads using MiXCR and keeps one entry per CDR3 protein. The data contain 600,000 to 800,000 distinct CDR3 sequences, roughly 24% of them seen just once; the ten biggest clones take up roughly 8%. Material for sequencing was CD8+ T cells from PBMCs. The source of these receptors is a human donor in good health (CMV status not recorded). Some clones in this sample may be carry-over from other donors' samples.

Comment on this clonotype: A much larger clone lies one base from this, so it may be a read error. V gene TRBV6-1 combines with J gene TRBJ2-2, with D perhaps being TRBD1 or TRBD2 (5 bases each). CDR3 length equals 17 residues. Trimming left V 1 base short and J 2 bases short, with 14 bases between. Germline V CDR1 and CDR2: MNHNS, SASEGT. CDR3 in DNA: TGTGCCAGCAGTGAAGAGGGATGGGGGAATAACACCGGGGAGCTGTTTTTT. Translating gives CASSEEGWGNNTGELFF.

This clonotype has a count of ten or more. J is TRBJ2-3 and V is TRBV12-3 or TRBV12-4; D may be TRBD1 (5 bases). Trimming took off 6 bases at V and 2 bases at J, with 12 bases between the two ends. The CDR3 is 14 residues long. For the CDR3, the DNA is TGTGCCAGCAGCCAAATGGGGCCCACAGATACGCAGTATTTT. Translation gives CASSQMGPTDTQYF.

Only a few counts were recorded for this clonotype. This chain links TRBV24-1 with TRBJ2-5, with 7 bases aligning to TRBD1. This CDR3 is 16 amino acids long. CDR1 KGHDR and CDR2 SFDVKD come from the germline V gene. V gave up 6 bases and J gave up 1 base; unmatched junction bases: 10. The CDR3 reads CATSSPTGTSQETQYF. The CDR3 DNA sequence: TGTGCCACCAGTTCCCCGACAGGGACAAGCCAAGAGACCCAGTACTTC.

In this sample, this clonotype turned up many times. This rearrangement joins TRBV18 to TRBJ2-2; no definite D call. V lost 1 base and J 3 bases, leaving 3 bases between the germline ends. CDR3 length: 13 residues. CDR1 is KGHSH, CDR2 LQKENI, per germline. CDR3 region: CASSPQDTGELFF. CDR3 in DNA: TGTGCCAGCTCACCACAGGACACCGGGGAGCTGTTTTTT. The full variable domain, completed using reference TRBV18 and TRBJ2-2, is NAGVMQNPRHLVRRRGQEARLRCSPMKGHSHVYWYRQLPEEGLKFMVYLQKENIIDESGMPKERFSAEFPKEGPSILRIQQVVRGDSAAYFCASSPQDTGELFFGEGSRLTVL.

This clonotype was observed once. This may arise from a read error, as a much more abundant clone is one base away. V is TRBV7-3 and J is TRBJ2-5; the match to TRBD1 covers 9 bases. The germline V gene encodes CDR1 SGHTA and CDR2 FQGTGA. The CDR3 is 15 residues long. CDR3 loop: CASSPADRGMETLYF. The DNA for the CDR3 is TGTGCCAGCAGCCCAGCGGACAGGGGTATGGAGACCCTGTACTTC.